This TCR beta chain is drawn from a study of blood T cells in healthy people across ages. With each sample, at least 5.5 micrograms of total RNA were extracted. This clonotype was counted a few times. CDR1 is MDHEN, CDR2 SYDVKM, per germline. V was clipped by 6 bases and J by 4 bases; unmatched bases: 9. CDR3 length equals 15 residues. A second PCR of roughly 7 to 11 cycles used a sample-barcoded 5' primer and a J-beta primer mix. TCRdb independently ran MiXCR on the 5' RACE reads; one entry per CDR3 protein. Of some 1.4 million distinct CDR3 sequences in the sample, approximately 42% are singletons; the top ten hold 7.9%.

The sequenced material came from blood. The sequence was obtained from a woman aged 18-29 years in good health. The chain carries TRBV28 and TRBJ1-5; 7 nucleotides line up with TRBD1. The CDR3 DNA reads as TGTGCCAGCAGCTTACAGGGACAGCTGAATCAGCCCCAGCATTTT. This encodes CASSLQGQLNQPQHF.